This is a list of T cell receptor beta chains from one sample in a study of blood T cell repertoires in COVID-19. Sequencing used immunoSEQ multiplex PCR; TCRdb keeps in-frame clones, though not all of them. This repertoire shows approximately 97,000 clones, roughly nine tenths found once; its top ten account for roughly 2%. Sequencing was performed on peripheral blood. The receptors originated from a man between 50 and 59 years old with active COVID-19. Both conserved end residues are part of each CDR3. A D gene is named only where the DNA matches it firmly. Only some rows state a clone size, as once, few, many or a class for expanded clones.

>TRBV7-9|.|.|TRBJ1-1
CASSLQVNTEAFF
TGTGCCAGCAGCTTACAGGTAAACACTGAAGCTTTCTTT
>TRBV4-3|.|TRBD1|TRBJ2-2
CASSQVTGRNTGELFF
TGCGCCAGCAGCCAAGTGACAGGGAGGAACACCGGGGAGCTGTTTTTT
>TRBV18|.|.|TRBJ1-2
CASSPQGRTDSYGYTF
TGTGCCAGCTCACCACAGGGAAGGACGGACAGCTATGGCTACACCTTC
>TRBV5-1|.|TRBD1|TRBJ1-1
CASSGHTGVTEAFF
TGCGCCAGCAGCGGCCATACAGGGGTGACTGAAGCTTTCTTT
>TRBV7-8|.|TRBD1|TRBJ2-2
CASSWGQSQTGELFF
TGTGCCAGCAGCTGGGGACAGTCCCAAACCGGGGAGCTGTTTTTT
>TRBV5-1|few|.|TRBJ1-5
CASSWGQNQPQHF
TGCGCCAGCAGCTGGGGGCAAAATCAGCCCCAGCATTTT
>TRBV19|.|TRBD2|TRBJ2-7
CASSIGLASGGVNVYEQYF
TGTGCCAGTAGTATCGGGTTGGCTAGCGGGGGCGTCAATGTCTACGAGCAGTACTTC
>TRBV5-6|.|TRBD1|TRBJ1-2
CASSSGQGVADTF
TGTGCCAGCAGCTCGGGACAGGGGGTGGCAGACACCTTC
>TRBV6-5|.|.|TRBJ1-1
CASIKGGYTEAFF
TGTGCCAGCATTAAGGGGGGGTACACTGAAGCTTTCTTT
>TRBV19|.|TRBD2|TRBJ2-3
CASWRGGAADTQYF
TGTGCCAGTTGGCGCGGGGGGGCGGCAGATACGCAGTATTTT
>TRBV27|.|.|TRBJ2-3
CASSSLATSTDTQYF
TGTGCCAGCAGCTCCCTTGCGACTAGCACAGATACGCAGTATTTT
>TRBV6-2/TRBV6-3|.|TRBD1|TRBJ1-2
CASSQPSRTGAHGYTF
TGTGCCAGCAGTCAACCTTCTCGGACAGGCGCACATGGCTACACCTTC
>TRBV19|.|.|TRBJ2-2
CASSIGQTVTGELFF
TGTGCCAGTAGTATCGGACAGACCGTTACCGGGGAGCTGTTTTTT
>TRBV5-1|.|TRBD1|TRBJ2-3
CASSFPGTVTPLTGHERDTQYF
TGCGCCAGCAGCTTCCCCGGGACAGTGACACCCCTGACAGGGCACGAGCGAGATACGCAGTATTTT
>TRBV7-7|.|.|TRBJ2-1
CASSPGGAGNEQFF
TGTGCCAGCAGCCCCGGGGGAGCAGGGAATGAGCAGTTCTTC
>TRBV3-1/TRBV3-2|.|.|TRBJ2-2
CASSQSAGELFF
TGTGCCAGCAGCCAATCGGCCGGGGAGCTGTTTTTT
>TRBV7-2|.|.|TRBJ2-5
CASSLAAGLETQYF
TGTGCCAGCAGCTTAGCCGCGGGTCTGGAGACCCAGTACTTC
>TRBV7-9|.|TRBD1|TRBJ1-1
CASSTRPQGASHTEAFF
TGTGCCAGCAGCACCCGACCCCAGGGGGCGAGTCACACTGAAGCTTTCTTT
>TRBV7-9|.|TRBD1|TRBJ2-5
CASSLGTGGETQYF
TGTGCCAGCAGCTTAGGTACAGGGGGAGAGACCCAGTACTTC
>TRBV6-5|.|.|TRBJ2-7
CASSLASGGYEQYF
TGTGCCAGCAGTTTAGCTTCCGGGGGCTACGAGCAGTACTTC
>TRBV12-3/TRBV12-4|.|.|TRBJ1-1
CASRLAGEAFF
TGTGCCAGCAGGTTGGCAGGAGAAGCTTTCTTT
>TRBV5-1|.|TRBD1|TRBJ2-5
CASTTGQGAETQYF
TGCGCCAGCACCACGGGACAGGGGGCTGAGACCCAGTACTTC
>TRBV25-1|.|.|TRBJ1-6
CASRGLSDSPLHF
TGTGCCAGCAGGGGGCTATCGGATTCACCCCTCCACTTT
>TRBV12-5|once|.|TRBJ2-7
CASGLVTRVEQYF
TGTGCTAGTGGTTTGGTTACGAGGGTCGAGCAGTACTTC
>TRBV5-6|.|TRBD1|TRBJ1-2
CASSWGQGAGYGYTF
TGTGCCAGCAGCTGGGGACAGGGGGCGGGCTATGGCTACACCTTC
>TRBV10-3|once|.|TRBJ2-1
CAISFELQTLNEQFF
TGTGCCATCAGCTTTGAACTCCAAACACTAAATGAGCAGTTCTTC
>TRBV7-9|.|TRBD1|TRBJ2-7
CASSSWTGPLEQYF
TGTGCCAGCAGCTCCTGGACAGGCCCGTTAGAGCAGTACTTC
>TRBV27|.|.|TRBJ1-2
CASSTHRLINYGYTF
TGTGCCAGCAGTACCCATCGACTGATCAACTATGGCTACACCTTC
>TRBV18|.|.|TRBJ1-2
CASSPTGNYGYTF
TGTGCCAGCTCACCAACGGGGAACTATGGCTACACCTTC
>TRBV7-9|.|.|TRBJ2-7
CASSFIRAPYEQYF
TGTGCCAGCAGCTTTATCAGGGCCCCCTACGAGCAGTACTTC
>TRBV7-2|.|.|TRBJ2-7
CASSFLGSGYEQYF
TGTGCCAGCAGCTTCCTTGGTAGCGGCTACGAGCAGTACTTC
>TRBV3-1/TRBV3-2|once|TRBD2|TRBJ2-2
CASSQLAGTGELFF
TGTGCCAGCAGCCAACTAGCGGGGACCGGGGAGCTGTTTTTT
>TRBV6-5|.|.|TRBJ1-1
CASRLEGGTEAFF
TGTGCCAGCAGGTTGGAAGGGGGAACTGAAGCTTTCTTT
>TRBV6-5|once|.|TRBJ2-6
CASSTWPSGANVLTF
TGTGCCAGCAGTACCTGGCCCTCTGGGGCCAACGTCCTGACTTTC
>TRBV15|.|TRBD1|TRBJ2-7
CATSRDIRQGYEQYF
TGTGCCACCAGCAGAGATATTAGACAGGGGTACGAGCAGTACTTC
>TRBV3-1/TRBV3-2|once|.|TRBJ2-3
CASRQGVADTQYF
TGTGCCAGCAGACAGGGAGTCGCAGATACGCAGTATTTT
>TRBV27|.|TRBD1|TRBJ2-7
CASSSRTGGRGEQYF
TGTGCCAGCAGTAGTCGGACAGGGGGAAGGGGCGAGCAGTACTTC
>TRBV6-5|.|.|TRBJ1-1
CASWSTRGGAEAFF
TGTGCCAGCTGGTCCACTCGCGGGGGAGCTGAAGCTTTCTTT
>TRBV3-1/TRBV3-2|.|TRBD1|TRBJ1-2
CASSPSTGTGSIQGYGYTF
TGTGCCAGCAGCCCCTCTACCGGGACAGGGAGTATTCAGGGCTATGGCTACACCTTC
>TRBV6-1|.|TRBD2|TRBJ2-4
CASSEGGGFNIQYF
TGTGCCAGCAGTGAGGGCGGGGGTTTTAACATTCAGTACTTC
>TRBV7-2|.|TRBD2|TRBJ2-2
CASSFRSGGLNTGELFF
TGTGCCAGCAGCTTTCGTAGCGGGGGATTGAACACCGGGGAGCTGTTTTTT
>TRBV7-2|.|.|TRBJ2-2
CASSQLRVGTGELFF
TGTGCCAGCAGCCAGCTCAGGGTGGGCACCGGGGAGCTGTTTTTT
>TRBV18|.|.|TRBJ1-5
CASSPQGPDPSNQPQHF
TGTGCCAGCTCACCGCAGGGGCCGGATCCTAGCAATCAGCCCCAGCATTTT
>TRBV5-4|once|TRBD1|TRBJ1-2
CASSSGDREGYGYTF
TGTGCCAGCAGCTCGGGGGACAGGGAAGGATATGGCTACACCTTC
>TRBV12-3/TRBV12-4|.|TRBD1|TRBJ2-1
CASSSDRVNEQFF
TGTGCCAGCAGTTCTGACAGGGTCAATGAGCAGTTCTTC
>TRBV6-6|.|TRBD1|TRBJ2-7
CASSYDREYEQYF
TGTGCCAGCAGTTACGACAGGGAATACGAGCAGTACTTC
>TRBV13|.|TRBD2|TRBJ2-4
CASSSEAGSLPNIQYF
TGTGCCAGCAGCTCCGAAGCGGGGAGCCTCCCAAACATTCAGTACTTC
>TRBV4-3|once|.|TRBJ2-5
CASSPGLNQETQYF
TGCGCCAGCAGCCCCGGACTAAACCAAGAGACCCAGTACTTC
>TRBV7-3|.|TRBD2|TRBJ2-3
CASSLLPGLAGGGDTQYF
TGTGCCAGCAGCTTACTTCCCGGACTAGCGGGGGGCGGAGATACGCAGTATTTT
>TRBV4-2|.|.|TRBJ1-1
CASSQEGEVAEAFF
TGTGCCAGCAGCCAAGAGGGGGAGGTAGCTGAAGCTTTCTTT
>TRBV9|.|.|TRBJ1-3
CASSVAPGDSGNTIYF
TGTGCCAGCAGCGTAGCCCCCGGAGACTCTGGAAACACCATATATTTT
>TRBV20-1|.|.|TRBJ2-2
CSAMRTGELFF
TGCAGTGCCATGAGAACCGGGGAGCTGTTTTTT
>TRBV5-1|.|.|TRBJ2-5
CASGTSWGETQYF
TGCGCCAGCGGAACTAGCTGGGGAGAGACCCAGTACTTC
>TRBV7-2|.|TRBD2|TRBJ2-5
CASSLDGGGKRVQYF
TGTGCCAGCAGCTTAGACGGGGGGGGTAAGAGAGTCCAGTACTTC
>TRBV9|.|TRBD1|TRBJ1-2
CASSVARDRHYGYTF
TGTGCCAGCAGCGTAGCTCGGGACAGGCACTATGGCTACACCTTC
>TRBV19|.|TRBD1|TRBJ2-7
CASRGTGLSSYEQYF
TGTGCCAGTAGGGGGACAGGACTTTCTTCCTACGAGCAGTACTTC
>TRBV7-2|.|TRBD1|TRBJ2-3
CASSLGQGPDTQYF
TGTGCCAGCAGCTTAGGACAGGGGCCAGATACGCAGTATTTT
>TRBV9|few|.|TRBJ2-3
CASSVGSGLTDTQYF
TGTGCCAGCAGCGTAGGGAGCGGCCTCACAGATACGCAGTATTTT
>TRBV5-4|.|.|TRBJ2-3
CASSLVTRADTQYF
TGTGCCAGCAGCTTGGTTACCCGGGCAGATACGCAGTATTTT
>TRBV27|.|.|TRBJ1-6
CASSSSRGPPLHF
TGTGCCAGCAGTTCTTCAAGGGGTCCACCCCTCCACTTT